This is a list of T cell receptor beta chains from one sample in a study of T cell repertoires in cytomegalovirus infection. MiXCR, applied by TCRdb to the reads, yields one record per CDR3 protein. This sample yields more than 150,000 distinct CDR3 sequences, of which about 20% are seen a single time; about 2.9% belongs to the top ten. The sequenced sample was PBMCs. The receptors shown here come from a human donor in good health (CMV status not recorded). Some clones in this sample may be carry-over from other donors' samples. CDR3s include the opening cysteine and the closing phenylalanine or tryptophan. Fields, in order: clone size, J gene, V gene, CDR3 protein. Rows give clone size only sometimes, using once, few, many, or a class for an expanded clone.

many TRBJ2-1 TRBV7-2 CASSLRGLAGPGNEQFF
many TRBJ1-1 TRBV7-8 CASSFPQGVSSWNTEAFF
once TRBJ2-2 TRBV7-4 CASSFRTGHTGELFF
many TRBJ2-5 TRBV28 CASSLPRTQKETQYF
few TRBJ2-1 TRBV12-3/TRBV12-4 CASSLTSGNGEQFF
- TRBJ2-3 TRBV12-3/TRBV12-4 CASSSTQDTQYF
- TRBJ1-4 TRBV28 CASTGQGNNEKLFF
many TRBJ2-5 TRBV7-8 CASSLPGLAGGARETQYF
- TRBJ2-7 TRBV20-1 CSAEKGLASSEQYF
- TRBJ2-1 TRBV4-2 CASSQGAGSSGSEQFF
- TRBJ2-7 TRBV28 CASTTQGKGDEQYF
few TRBJ2-1 TRBV5-1 CASSFSVFGTSEGNEQFF
- TRBJ2-2 TRBV20-1 CSARDEHRGDTGELFF
- TRBJ1-4 TRBV5-6 CASSTHRGKNEKLFF
few TRBJ2-3 TRBV9 CASSPQGSTQYF
- TRBJ1-2 TRBV7-2 CASSLVLGQAHRGNYGYTF
- TRBJ2-7 TRBV23-1 CASSQLCSGRSYEQYF
many TRBJ2-7 TRBV7-2 CASSPKDSRYYEQYF
- TRBJ1-1 TRBV6-2/TRBV6-3 CASSMDVGTPSWDTEAFF
- TRBJ1-1 TRBV20-1 CSALGQLDEAFF
- TRBJ1-1 TRBV7-3 CASARDRGNTEAFF
- TRBJ2-4 TRBV11-3 CASSLPGGAFKNIQYF
few TRBJ2-7 TRBV7-2 CASSLPTGASYEQYF
- TRBJ1-1 TRBV12-3/TRBV12-4 CASNPSTGEAFF
- TRBJ2-5 TRBV28 CASSWDRQETQYF
- TRBJ1-4 TRBV20-1 CSASGSAFNEKLFF
many TRBJ1-2 TRBV7-3 CASSSTGGRNFHGYTF
- TRBJ2-5 TRBV7-6 CASSLDWGALSSETQYF
many TRBJ2-1 TRBV7-2 CASSFRGLAGGNEQFF
many TRBJ1-1 TRBV11-3 CASSARQGLNTEAFF
- TRBJ2-1 TRBV5-1 CASSSIAGDYNEQFF
many TRBJ2-3 TRBV7-2 CASSSRGGSTDTQYF
- TRBJ1-5 TRBV6-5 CASSLRGGRNQPQHF
few TRBJ2-6 TRBV11-1 CASSFSRATFAGANVLTF
- TRBJ2-2 TRBV28 CASSPLRGNTGELFF
- TRBJ2-2 TRBV15 CATSRVSGGTGELFF
few TRBJ1-1 TRBV12-3/TRBV12-4 CASSLILQGAYTEAFF
many TRBJ2-1 TRBV6-2/TRBV6-3 CASSLSRSSYNEQFF
many TRBJ1-4 TRBV7-2 CASSPTTATNEKLFF
- TRBJ2-5 TRBV12-3/TRBV12-4 CASVRGPDETQYF
- TRBJ2-7 TRBV7-8 CASSSVGQGGTYEQYF
many TRBJ2-1 TRBV7-6 CASSPVGGGNEQFF